Listed here are 9 T cell receptor beta chains from one sample, sequenced in a study of blood T cell repertoires in COVID-19. Clones were read by immunoSEQ multiplex PCR, and TCRdb kept only the in-frame ones, dropping some. The sample consists of fewer than 250,000 clones, roughly four fifths of them appearing once. Sequencing was performed on peripheral blood. These receptor sequences come from a woman aged 45-60 years with acute or convalescent COVID-19.

The V gene is TRBV5-1, the J gene TRBJ1-2; 7 bases are a match to TRBD1. Looked up from germline, CDR1 is SGHRS and CDR2 is YFSETQ. V gave up 5 bases and J gave up 2 bases; unmatched junction bases: 6. This CDR3 contains 14 residues. CDR3 amino acids: CASRGGQSNYGYTF. The CDR3 coding sequence is TGCGCCAGCAGGGGGGGACAGAGCAACTATGGCTACACCTTC. Using reference TRBV5-1 and TRBJ1-2 for the parts outside the CDR3, the full variable domain is KAGVTQTPRYLIKTRGQQVTLSCSPISGHRSVSWYQQTPGQGLQFLFEYFSETQRNKGNFPGRFSGRQFSNSRSEMNVSTLELGDSALYLCASRGGQSNYGYTFGSGTRLTVV.

Points on this clone: The same CDR3 can be traced to other DNA sequences in this sample. The V and J genes are TRBV5-1 and TRBJ2-3; D perhaps matches TRBD1 (5 bases). In germline, CDR1 is SGHRS, CDR2 YFSETQ. The length of the CDR3 is 15 residues. With 0 bases removed from V and 0 bases from J, the gap between germline ends came to 8 bases. CDR3 in amino acids: CASSLGGPSTDTQYF. CDR3 nucleotides: TGCGCCAGCAGCTTGGGGGGCCCTAGCACAGATACGCAGTATTTT.

The sample holds a few counts of this clone. The rearrangement links TRBV5-6 to TRBJ2-2, with no clear D. Trimming removed 0 bases from V and 0 bases from J, with 9 bases in between. Germline CDR1 reads SGHDT; CDR2 reads YYEEEE. The CDR3 extends over 16 amino acids. This CDR3 is CASSLGGFTNTGELFF. The CDR3 bases are TGTGCCAGCAGCTTGGGCGGTTTCACGAACACCGGGGAGCTGTTTTTT.

V is TRBV6-5 and J is TRBJ2-7, with a weak D call TRBD2 (6 bases). CDR3 size: 14 residues. Germline CDR1 and CDR2: MNHEY and SVGAGI. V shed 2 bases and J shed 6 bases, with 14 bases lying between them. CDR3 loop: CASSYQGFGGEQYF. CDR3 DNA sequence: TGTGCCAGCAGTTACCAGGGATTCGGGGGCGAGCAGTACTTC.

V gene TRBV5-1 combines with J gene TRBJ2-1, with D possibly TRBD1 on 6 matching bases. Germline V lookup: CDR1 SGHRS, CDR2 YFSETQ. V gave up 0 bases and J gave up 14 bases, with 12 bases separating them. There are 12 residues in the CDR3. CDR3 in amino acids: CASSLDWDTKFF. CDR3 DNA: TGCGCCAGCAGCTTGGATTGGGACACGAAGTTCTTC.

The rearrangement uses TRBV9 and TRBJ1-3; no reliable D call. Germline lookup yields CDR1 SGDLS and CDR2 YYNGEE. The CDR3 sequence is 12 residues long. The V end was cut by 4 bases, the J end by 5 bases, with 7 bases between. In DNA, the CDR3 is TGTGCCAGCAGCCCCGACAGAAACACCATATATTTT. As protein: CASSPDRNTIYF.

This chain joins TRBV3-1 (or the pseudogene TRBV3-2) and TRBJ1-1; no definite D call. The V gene's germline CDR1 is LGHDT and CDR2 YNNKEL (reference sequence). Trimming took 6 bases from V and 6 from J, leaving 14 bases between them. This CDR3 spans 13 amino acids. CDR3 in DNA: TGTGCCAGCAGTCACCCGAACCTACCTGAAGCTTTCTTT. Protein: CASSHPNLPEAFF.

J is TRBJ2-7 and V is TRBV7-2; D gene uncertain. V was cut by 1 base and J by 6 bases, with 13 bases left in between. The germline V gene has CDR1 SGHTA and CDR2 FQGNSA. The CDR3 consists of 14 residues. CDR3 nucleotides: TGTGCCAGCAGCTTAGGAGGCCCAGTCGGCGAGCAGTACTTC. As protein: CASSLGGPVGEQYF.

The rearrangement uses TRBV6-5 and TRBJ2-1; 7 bases are a match to TRBD2. The CDR3 has 15 amino acids. V lost 6 bases to trimming and J lost 5 bases; unmatched junction nucleotides: 10. From germline, CDR1 is MNHEY and CDR2 SVGAGI. CDR3: CASRNGGRKDNEQFF. CDR3 coding DNA: TGTGCCAGCAGAAACGGCGGGAGAAAAGACAATGAGCAGTTCTTC.